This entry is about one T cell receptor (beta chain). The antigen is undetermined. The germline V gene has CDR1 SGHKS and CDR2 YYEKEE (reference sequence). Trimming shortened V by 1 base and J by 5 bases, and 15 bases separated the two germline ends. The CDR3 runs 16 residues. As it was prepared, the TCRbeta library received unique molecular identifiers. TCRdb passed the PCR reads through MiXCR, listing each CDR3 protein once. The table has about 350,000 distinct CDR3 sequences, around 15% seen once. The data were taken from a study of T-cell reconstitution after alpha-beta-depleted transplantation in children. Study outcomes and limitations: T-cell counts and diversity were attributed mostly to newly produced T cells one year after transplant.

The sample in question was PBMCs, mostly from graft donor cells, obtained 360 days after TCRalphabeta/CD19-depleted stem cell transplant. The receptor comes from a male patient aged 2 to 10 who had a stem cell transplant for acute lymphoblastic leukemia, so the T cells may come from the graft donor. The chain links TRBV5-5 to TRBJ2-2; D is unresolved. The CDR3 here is CASSLQPLSRTGELFF. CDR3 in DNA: TGTGCCAGCAGCTTGCAGCCCCTCTCACGGACCGGGGAGCTGTTTTTT.